The 5 T cell receptor beta chains in this list originate from one sample, sequenced in a study of STAT5B mutations in CD4+ large granular lymphocyte leukemia. Clones were sequenced by immunoSEQ multiplex PCR, and TCRdb holds only the in-frame ones, with some missing. Altogether about 31,000 clones are present, roughly 70% being singletons, with the ten largest covering 0.85% to 1.2%. The sequencing sample was made of CD4+ T cells from blood buffy coats. The source is a human donor in good health.

The chain links TRBV6-6 to TRBJ1-6; no definite D call. This CDR3 is built from 15 residues. Germline CDR1 MNHNY, CDR2 SVGAGI (reference sequence). The ends were cut back, 6 bases at V and 5 bases at J, with 14 bases in the middle. The CDR3 spells CASRAPERNNSPLHF. Here the CDR3 DNA reads TGTGCCAGCAGAGCCCCCGAGAGGAATAATTCACCCCTCCACTTT.

This clone has only a few counts. The chain combines TRBV2 with TRBJ2-1, with a tentative D call TRBD1 (6 bases). CDR1 and CDR2 from the germline V gene are SNHLY and FYNNEI. This CDR3 spans 13 amino acids. Trimming took off 3 bases at V and 8 bases at J, with 11 bases between the two ends. Here the CDR3 reads CASSDIRGDEQFF. CDR3 DNA: TGTGCCAGCAGTGATATCAGGGGCGATGAGCAGTTCTTC.

The CDR3 sequence: CASSLDPGTAERGEQFF. The CDR3 coding sequence is TGTGCCAGCAGCTTAGATCCAGGGACAGCCGAACGTGGTGAGCAGTTCTTC. V usage is TRBV11-2 and J usage is TRBJ2-1; the match to TRBD1 covers 7 bases. Trimming cost V 0 bases and J 9 bases; bases outside gene matches: 14. The CDR3 has 17 residues. The germline gives CDR1 SGHAT, CDR2 FQNNGV.

This rearrangement joins TRBV6-1 to TRBJ1-5; D is possibly TRBD1 (6 bases). Germline V gene sequence: CDR1 MNHNS, CDR2 SASEGT. The CDR3 runs to 16 residues. Trimming removed 0 bases from V and 2 bases from J, with 11 bases in between. The CDR3 sequence: CASSEARAGGNQPQHF. In DNA, the CDR3 is TGTGCCAGCAGTGAAGCGCGAGCAGGGGGCAATCAGCCCCAGCATTTT.

This rearrangement joins TRBV14 to TRBJ2-7; D is perhaps TRBD1 or TRBD2 (5 bases each). The germline V gene encodes CDR1 SGHDN and CDR2 FVKESK. The CDR3 loop spans 9 amino acids. V lost 3 bases and J 11 bases, leaving 5 bases between the germline ends. CDR3 DNA sequence: TGTGCCAGCAGCCAGGGGGAGTACGTC. Amino acids: CASSQGEYV.